This T cell receptor (beta chain) appears in the sequencing data of a study of cytomegalovirus exposure and HLA in healthy donors. The PCR ran on 60 Vbeta and 13 Jbeta primers. TCRdb's table, derived via immunoSEQ multiplex PCR, lists solely in-frame clones and lacks some. The data include 53,000 or so clones; the top ten clones carry 6% to 7%. The sequenced sample consisted of PBMCs. The clonotype comes from a male donor in good health and CMV-seropositive.

The CDR3 bases are TGTGCCAGCAGCTTAACGGCGGGGGAGTGGGATGAGCAGTTCTTC. As protein: CASSLTAGEWDEQFF. The genes are TRBV7-3 and TRBJ2-1; 7 bases line up with TRBD2. Germline CDR1 is SGHTA and CDR2 is FQGTGA. The CDR3 runs to 15 residues. V shed 0 bases and J 8 bases; nucleotides not matched to a gene: 7.